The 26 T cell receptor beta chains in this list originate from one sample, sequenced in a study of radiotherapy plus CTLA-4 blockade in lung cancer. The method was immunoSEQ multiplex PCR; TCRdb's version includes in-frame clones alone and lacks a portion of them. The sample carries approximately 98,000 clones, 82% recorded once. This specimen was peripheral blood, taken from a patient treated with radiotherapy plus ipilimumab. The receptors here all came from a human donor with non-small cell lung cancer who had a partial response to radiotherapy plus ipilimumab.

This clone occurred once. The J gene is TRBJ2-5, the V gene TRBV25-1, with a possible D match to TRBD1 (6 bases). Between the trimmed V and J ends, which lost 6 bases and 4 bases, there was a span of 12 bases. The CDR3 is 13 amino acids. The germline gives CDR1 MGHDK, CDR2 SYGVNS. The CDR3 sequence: CASSHRVGETQYF. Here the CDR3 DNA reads TGTGCCAGCAGCCACAGGGTTGGAGAGACCCAGTACTTC.

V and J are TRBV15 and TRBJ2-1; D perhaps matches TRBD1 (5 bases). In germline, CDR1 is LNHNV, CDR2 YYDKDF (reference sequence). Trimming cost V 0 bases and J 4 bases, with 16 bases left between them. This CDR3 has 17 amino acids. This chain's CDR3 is CATSRDRPGLRYNEQFF. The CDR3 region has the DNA TGTGCCACCAGCAGAGATCGGCCAGGGTTAAGATACAATGAGCAGTTCTTC.

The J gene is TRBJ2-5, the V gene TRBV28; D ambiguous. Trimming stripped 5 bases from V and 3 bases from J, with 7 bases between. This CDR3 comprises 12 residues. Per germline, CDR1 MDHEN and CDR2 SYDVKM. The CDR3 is CASSAGKETQYF. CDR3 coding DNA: TGTGCCAGCAGTGCCGGTAAAGAGACCCAGTACTTC.

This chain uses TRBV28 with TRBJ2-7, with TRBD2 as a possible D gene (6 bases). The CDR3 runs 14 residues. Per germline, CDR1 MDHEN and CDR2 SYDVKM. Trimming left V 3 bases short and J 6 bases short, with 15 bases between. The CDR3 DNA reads TGTGCCAGCAGTTTCTTTCGGCAGGGAGGCGAGCAGTACTTC. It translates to CASSFFRQGGEQYF. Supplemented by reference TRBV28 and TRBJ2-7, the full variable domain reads DVKVTQSSRYLVKRTGEKVFLECVQDMDHENMFWYRQDPGLGLRLIYFSYDVKMKEKGDIPEGYSVSREKKERFSLILESASTNQTSMYLCASSFFRQGGEQYFGPGTRLTVT.

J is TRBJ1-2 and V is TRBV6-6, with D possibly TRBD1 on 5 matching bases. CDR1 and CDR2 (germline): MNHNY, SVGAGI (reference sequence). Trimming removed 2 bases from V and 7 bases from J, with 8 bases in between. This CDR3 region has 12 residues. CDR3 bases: TGTGCCAGCAGTTACCCCGGGGGTGGCTACACCTTC. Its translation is CASSYPGGGYTF.

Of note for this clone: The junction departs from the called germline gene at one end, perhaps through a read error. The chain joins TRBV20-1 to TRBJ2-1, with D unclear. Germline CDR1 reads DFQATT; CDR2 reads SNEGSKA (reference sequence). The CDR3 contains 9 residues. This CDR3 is CSADLERFF. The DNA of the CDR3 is TGCAGTGCCGATTTAGAGCGGTTCTTC.

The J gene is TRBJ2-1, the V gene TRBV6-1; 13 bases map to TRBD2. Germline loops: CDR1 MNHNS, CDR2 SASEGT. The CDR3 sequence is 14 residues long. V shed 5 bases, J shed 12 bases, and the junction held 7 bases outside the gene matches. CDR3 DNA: TGTGCCAGCAGTAGGACTAGCGGGAGTCAAAGGCAGTTCTTC. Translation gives CASSRTSGSQRQFF.

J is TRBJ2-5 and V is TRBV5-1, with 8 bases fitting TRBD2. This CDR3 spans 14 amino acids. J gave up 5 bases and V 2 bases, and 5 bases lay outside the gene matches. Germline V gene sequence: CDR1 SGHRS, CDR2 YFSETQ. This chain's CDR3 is CASSFGGVGETQYF. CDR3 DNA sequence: TGCGCCAGCAGCTTCGGGGGGGTAGGGGAGACCCAGTACTTC.

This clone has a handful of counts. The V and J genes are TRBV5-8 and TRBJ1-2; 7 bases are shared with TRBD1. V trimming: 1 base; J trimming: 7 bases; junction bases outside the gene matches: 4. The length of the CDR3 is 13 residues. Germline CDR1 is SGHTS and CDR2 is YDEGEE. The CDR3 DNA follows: TGTGCCAGCAGCTTGAAGGGGGCGCTTGGCTACACCTTC. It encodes CASSLKGALGYTF.

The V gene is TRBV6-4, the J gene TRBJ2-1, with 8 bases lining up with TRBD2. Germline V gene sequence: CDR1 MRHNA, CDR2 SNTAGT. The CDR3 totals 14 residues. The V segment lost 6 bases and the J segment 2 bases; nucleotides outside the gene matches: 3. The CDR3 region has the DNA TGTGCCAGCAGCAGAGCGGGAGCCTACAATGAGCAGTTCTTC. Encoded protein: CASSRAGAYNEQFF.

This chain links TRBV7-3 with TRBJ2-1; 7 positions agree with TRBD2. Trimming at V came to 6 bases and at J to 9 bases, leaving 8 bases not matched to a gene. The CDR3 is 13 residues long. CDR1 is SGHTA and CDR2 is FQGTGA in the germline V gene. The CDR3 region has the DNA TGTGCCAGCAGTGAGGGGCGGGGGAGTGAGCAGTTCTTC. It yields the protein CASSEGRGSEQFF.

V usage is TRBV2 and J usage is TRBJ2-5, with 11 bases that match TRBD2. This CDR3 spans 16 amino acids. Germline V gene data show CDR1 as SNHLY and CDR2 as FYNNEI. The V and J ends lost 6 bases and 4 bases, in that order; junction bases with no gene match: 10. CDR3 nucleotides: TGTGCCAGCAGCGGGACTAGCGGTTATGGGGGAGAGACCCAGTACTTC. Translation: CASSGTSGYGGETQYF.

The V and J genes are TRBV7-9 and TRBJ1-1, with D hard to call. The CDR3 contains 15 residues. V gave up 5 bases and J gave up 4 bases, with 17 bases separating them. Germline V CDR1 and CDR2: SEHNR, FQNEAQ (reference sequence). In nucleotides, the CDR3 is TGTGCCAGCAGCCCCCCCGGACTACGAGGCACTGAAGCTTTCTTT. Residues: CASSPPGLRGTEAFF.

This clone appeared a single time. CDR3 DNA: TGCGCCAGCAGCCCTCGCACCGGGGAGCTGTTTTTT. This translates into CASSPRTGELFF. The J gene is TRBJ2-2, the V gene TRBV4-1, with D uncertain. The CDR3 totals 12 residues. The germline V gene encodes CDR1 MGHRA and CDR2 YSYEKL. With 4 bases removed from V and 4 bases from J, the gap between germline ends came to 4 bases.

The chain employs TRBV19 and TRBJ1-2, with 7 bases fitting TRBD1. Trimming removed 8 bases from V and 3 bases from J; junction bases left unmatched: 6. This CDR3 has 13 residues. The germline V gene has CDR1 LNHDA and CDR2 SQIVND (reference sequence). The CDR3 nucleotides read TGTGCCAGTCTACGACAGGGAGACTATGGCTACACCTTC. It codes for CASLRQGDYGYTF.

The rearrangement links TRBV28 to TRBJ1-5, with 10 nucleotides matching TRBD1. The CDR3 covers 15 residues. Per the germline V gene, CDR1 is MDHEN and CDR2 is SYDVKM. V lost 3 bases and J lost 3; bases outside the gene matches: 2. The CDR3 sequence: CASSFGQGDNQPQHF. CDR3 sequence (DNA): TGTGCCAGCAGTTTTGGACAGGGGGACAATCAGCCCCAGCATTTT.

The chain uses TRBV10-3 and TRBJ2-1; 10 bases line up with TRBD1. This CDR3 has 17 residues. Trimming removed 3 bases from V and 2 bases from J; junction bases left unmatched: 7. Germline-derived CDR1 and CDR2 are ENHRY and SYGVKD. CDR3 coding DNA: TGTGCCATCAGTGACTACGTAGGACAGGGGGCCTACAATGAGCAGTTCTTC. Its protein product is CAISDYVGQGAYNEQFF.

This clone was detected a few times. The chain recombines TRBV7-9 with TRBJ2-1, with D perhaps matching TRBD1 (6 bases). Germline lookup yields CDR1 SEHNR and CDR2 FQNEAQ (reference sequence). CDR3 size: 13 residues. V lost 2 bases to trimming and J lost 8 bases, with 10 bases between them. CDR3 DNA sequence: TGTGCCAGCAGCTTATCGGCAGGGGATGAGCAGTTCTTC. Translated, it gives CASSLSAGDEQFF.

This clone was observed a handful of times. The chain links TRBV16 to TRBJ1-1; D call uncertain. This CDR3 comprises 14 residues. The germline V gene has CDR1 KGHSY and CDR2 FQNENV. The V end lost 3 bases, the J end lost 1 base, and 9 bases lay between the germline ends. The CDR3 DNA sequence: TGTGCCAGCAGCCAGCGGCCTGAGAACACTGAAGCTTTCTTT. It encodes CASSQRPENTEAFF.

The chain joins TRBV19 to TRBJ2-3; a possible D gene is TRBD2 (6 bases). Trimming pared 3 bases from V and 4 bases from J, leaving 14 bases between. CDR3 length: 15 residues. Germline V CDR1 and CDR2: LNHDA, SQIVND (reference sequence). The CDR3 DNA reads TGTGCCAGTAGTATCGGCGGGGCTGTGGCAGATACGCAGTATTTT. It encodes CASSIGGAVADTQYF.

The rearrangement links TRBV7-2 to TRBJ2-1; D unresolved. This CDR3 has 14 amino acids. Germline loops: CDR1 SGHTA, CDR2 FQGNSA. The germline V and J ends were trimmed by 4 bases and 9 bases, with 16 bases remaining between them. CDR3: CASSSQRESGEQFF. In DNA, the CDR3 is TGTGCCAGCAGCTCGCAGCGAGAGTCGGGTGAGCAGTTCTTC.

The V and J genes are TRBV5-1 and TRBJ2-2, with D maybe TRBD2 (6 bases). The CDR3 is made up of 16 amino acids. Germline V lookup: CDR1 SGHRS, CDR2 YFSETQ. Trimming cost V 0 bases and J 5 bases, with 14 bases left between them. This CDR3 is CASSLGWGTETGELFF. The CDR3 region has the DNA TGCGCCAGCAGCTTGGGTTGGGGGACTGAAACCGGGGAGCTGTTTTTT. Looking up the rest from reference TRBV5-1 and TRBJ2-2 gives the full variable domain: KAGVTQTPRYLIKTRGQQVTLSCSPISGHRSVSWYQQTPGQGLQFLFEYFSETQRNKGNFPGRFSGRQFSNSRSEMNVSTLELGDSALYLCASSLGWGTETGELFFGEGSRLTVL.

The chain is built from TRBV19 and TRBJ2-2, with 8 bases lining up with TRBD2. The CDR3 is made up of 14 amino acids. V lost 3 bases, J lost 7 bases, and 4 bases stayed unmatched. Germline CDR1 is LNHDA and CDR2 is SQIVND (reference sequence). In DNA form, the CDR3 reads TGTGCCAGTAGTATCGGGGCGGGAGGCGGGGAGCTGTTTTTT. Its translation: CASSIGAGGGELFF.

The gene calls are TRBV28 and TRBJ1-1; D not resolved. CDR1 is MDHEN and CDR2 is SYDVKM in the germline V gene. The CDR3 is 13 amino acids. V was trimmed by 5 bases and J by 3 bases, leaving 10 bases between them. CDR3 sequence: CASSLPRYTEAFF. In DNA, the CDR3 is TGTGCCAGCAGTCTACCGCGATACACTGAAGCTTTCTTT. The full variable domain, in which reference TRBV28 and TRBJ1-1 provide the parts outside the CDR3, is DVKVTQSSRYLVKRTGEKVFLECVQDMDHENMFWYRQDPGLGLRLIYFSYDVKMKEKGDIPEGYSVSREKKERFSLILESASTNQTSMYLCASSLPRYTEAFFGQGTRLTVV.

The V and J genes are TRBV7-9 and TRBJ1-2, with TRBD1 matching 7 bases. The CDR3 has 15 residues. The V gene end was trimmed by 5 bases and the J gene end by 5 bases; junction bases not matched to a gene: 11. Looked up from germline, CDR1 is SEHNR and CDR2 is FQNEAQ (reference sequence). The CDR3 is CASSPLQGIDYGYTF. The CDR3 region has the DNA TGTGCCAGCAGCCCGTTACAGGGGATAGATTATGGCTACACCTTC. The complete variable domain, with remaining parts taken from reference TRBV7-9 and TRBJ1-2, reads DTGVSQNPRHKITKRGQNVTFRCDPISEHNRLYWYRQTLGQGPEFLTYFQNEAQLEKSRLLSDRFSAERPKGSFSTLEIQRTEQGDSAMYLCASSPLQGIDYGYTFGSGTRLTVV.

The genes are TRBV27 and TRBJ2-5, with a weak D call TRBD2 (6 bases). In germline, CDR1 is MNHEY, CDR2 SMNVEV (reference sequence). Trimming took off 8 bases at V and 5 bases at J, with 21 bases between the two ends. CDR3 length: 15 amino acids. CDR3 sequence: CASRPVWGVGETQYF. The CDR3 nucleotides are TGTGCCAGCCGGCCAGTATGGGGGGTTGGGGAGACCCAGTACTTC.